Given below is one T cell receptor beta chain in context. As yet, its antigen is unknown. The sample comes from a study of cytomegalovirus exposure and HLA in healthy donors. 13 Jbeta primers and 60 Vbeta primers were used for the PCR. Here immunoSEQ multiplex PCR was the method, and the copy in TCRdb shows in-frame clones only, minus some. Among roughly 190,000 clones listed, 78% were seen once. At sampling all donors were nominally healthy, likely with unrecorded immune exposures. Study observations and caveats: Most TCRs appeared rarely, but some public TCRs recurred in many donors. As was reported, the HLA-A and HLA-B alleles of most subjects were accurately predicted from TCR beta sequences. It was shown in a later analysis that HLA-associated TCR beta chains were more clonally expanded than other, equally common chains.

The CDR3 runs to 16 residues. The germline CDR1 and CDR2 sequences are MRHNA and SNTAGT. V lost 4 bases to trimming and J lost 0 bases, with 13 bases between them. J is TRBJ2-1 and V is TRBV6-4; TRBD2 is a possible D gene (6 bases). The clonotype originates from a female donor in good health and CMV-seronegative. Input material: PBMCs. The CDR3 loop reads CASSGGTCSSYNEQFF. CDR3 DNA: TGTGCCAGCAGTGGGGGGACTTGCAGCTCCTACAATGAGCAGTTCTTC.